This T cell receptor beta chain was sequenced during a study of blood T cell repertoires in COVID-19. Study context: Acute and convalescent COVID-19 specimens originated in the United States, Italy and Spain. PBMCs, B-cell-depleted T cells, or T cells were the source of the cDNA or gDNA that made up the material.

Germline values: CDR1 SGHKS, CDR2 YYEKEE (reference sequence). CDR3 length: 20 amino acids. V gave up 0 bases and J gave up 0 bases, with 23 bases separating them. TCRdb's copy holds only in-frame clones and misses some; the assay was immunoSEQ multiplex PCR. Here the sample spans about 140,000 clones, approximately 87% being singletons. The sample taken for sequencing was peripheral blood. V is TRBV5-5 and J is TRBJ2-3; tentative D call: TRBD1 (6 bases). The sequence derives from a woman aged 40 to 55 with acute or convalescent COVID-19. The CDR3 DNA reads TGTGCCAGCAGCTTGGTCGGCGGACAGCGTTCACTTACTAGCACAGATACGCAGTATTTT. Its translation: CASSLVGGQRSLTSTDTQYF.